The 31 T cell receptor beta chains given below trace back to one sample, sequenced in a study of cytomegalovirus exposure and HLA in healthy donors. The PCR contained 60 Vbeta and 13 Jbeta primers. Profiling relied on immunoSEQ multiplex PCR, and the TCRdb table lists in-frame clones only, not all of them. The data show roughly 180,000 clones, with around 82% seen just once and 0.2% to 0.3% held by the top ten. The sequencing sample was made of PBMCs. The receptors here all came from a boy younger than 18 in good health and CMV-seronegative.

The gene calls are TRBV6-5 and TRBJ2-2, with unresolved D. V shed 10 bases and J shed 6 bases, with 21 bases lying between them. Germline V gene lookup returns CDR1 MNHEY and CDR2 SVGAGI. This CDR3 has 15 amino acids. The CDR3 DNA reads as TGTGCCACCCTCCATTGGGCGTTGAAGCCCGGGGAGCTGTTTTTT. It codes for CATLHWALKPGELFF.

The V gene is TRBV4-1, the J gene TRBJ1-1; D is perhaps TRBD1 (6 bases). The CDR3 sequence is 15 residues long. The ends were cut back, 2 bases at V and 0 bases at J, with 10 bases in the middle. Germline values: CDR1 MGHRA, CDR2 YSYEKL. The CDR3 region is CASSQRGGLNTEAFF. CDR3 nucleotides: TGCGCCAGCAGCCAAAGGGGGGGCCTGAACACTGAAGCTTTCTTT.

The J gene is TRBJ2-3, the V gene TRBV7-2, with no clear D. Germline CDR1 reads SGHTA; CDR2 reads FQGNSA. This CDR3 comprises 13 residues. The ends were cut back, 2 bases at V and 0 bases at J, with 3 bases in the middle. The CDR3 reads CASSLPSTDTQYF. The CDR3 DNA reads as TGTGCCAGCAGCTTACCTAGCACAGATACGCAGTATTTT.

The chain recombines TRBV18 with TRBJ1-2; 7 bases match TRBD1. V gave up 6 bases and J gave up 5 bases; unmatched junction bases: 9. CDR1 KGHSH and CDR2 LQKENI come from the germline V gene. The CDR3 runs 14 residues. CDR3 nucleotides: TGTGCCAGCTCCCGCGGGACAGACTCTTATGGCTACACCTTC. It translates to CASSRGTDSYGYTF.

V and J are TRBV7-9 and TRBJ2-5; 8 nucleotides agree with TRBD2. Germline values: CDR1 SEHNR, CDR2 FQNEAQ (reference sequence). The CDR3 covers 13 residues. V was pared by 7 bases and J by 4 bases, with 5 bases of the junction left unmatched. The CDR3 nucleotides are TGTGCCAGCAACGCCGGGGGGGGAGAGACCCAGTACTTC. It is translated as CASNAGGGETQYF.

The chain employs TRBV29-1 and TRBJ2-3; D is ambiguous. CDR1 and CDR2 (germline): SQVTM, ANQGSEA. There are 12 residues in the CDR3. V lost 3 bases and J 1 base, leaving 5 bases between the germline ends. CDR3 bases: TGCAGCGTTGACCGGGGCACAGATACGCAGTATTTT. It is translated as CSVDRGTDTQYF.

In this sample, this clone turned up a few times. V and J are TRBV27 and TRBJ2-7, with 7 bases that match TRBD2. Losses at the gene ends were 5 bases for V and 0 bases for J; bases not matched to a gene: 7. The CDR3 covers 15 residues. Germline CDR1 is MNHEY and CDR2 is SMNVEV (reference sequence). The CDR3 reads CASSPSGVPSYEQYF. Written as DNA, the CDR3 is TGTGCCAGCAGTCCCAGCGGGGTCCCCTCCTACGAGCAGTACTTC.

This clone has only a few counts. The chain joins TRBV7-9 to TRBJ1-4; 7 nucleotides align to TRBD1. Germline trimming cut 5 bases from V and 8 bases from J; bases unmatched to any gene: 11. This CDR3 has 15 residues. Per the germline V gene, CDR1 is SEHNR and CDR2 is FQNEAQ (reference sequence). CDR3 sequence: CASSTDRATWEKLFF. The CDR3 DNA is TGTGCCAGCAGCACTGACAGGGCCACGTGGGAAAAACTGTTTTTT.

The table lists this clone with a count of one. The rearrangement joins TRBV11-2 to TRBJ1-1, with no clear D. The V end was cut by 2 bases, the J end by 2 bases, with 9 bases between. CDR1 is SGHAT, CDR2 FQNNGV, per germline. The CDR3 sequence is 14 residues long. CDR3 DNA: TGTGCCAGCAGCTTACTTCCAGGTAACACTGAAGCTTTCTTT. Protein product: CASSLLPGNTEAFF.

The V call is TRBV7-9, the J call TRBJ1-2, with D perhaps TRBD1 (6 bases). The CDR3 has 13 residues. The V gene's germline CDR1 is SEHNR and CDR2 FQNEAQ (reference sequence). The V end was cut by 5 bases, the J end by 2 bases, with 9 bases between. CDR3 nucleotide sequence: TGTGCCAGCAGCCCGACAGGAAACTATGGCTACACCTTC. Its protein product is CASSPTGNYGYTF.

This clone was seen once. The rearrangement joins TRBV11-2 to TRBJ2-1; 7 nucleotides line up with TRBD2. There are 15 residues in the CDR3. V gave up 1 base and J gave up 7 bases; unmatched junction bases: 7. Germline lookup yields CDR1 SGHAT and CDR2 FQNNGV. CDR3 in amino acids: CASSLVALAVNEQFF. CDR3 in DNA: TGTGCCAGCAGCTTAGTCGCCCTAGCGGTTAATGAGCAGTTCTTC.

As regards this clone: The junction does not match germline at one end; this may be a read error. The J gene is TRBJ2-7, the V gene TRBV7-9, with D possibly being TRBD2 (5 bases). CDR3 size: 12 residues. The germline V gene encodes CDR1 SEHNR and CDR2 FQNEAQ (reference sequence). The CDR3 coding sequence is TGTTCCAGCAGCTTAGAGACGGGAGAGCAGTACTTC. Its protein is CSSSLETGEQYF.

The chain is built from TRBV7-6 and TRBJ2-5, with TRBD2 matching 13 bases. V trimming: 5 bases; J trimming: 2 bases; junction bases outside the gene matches: 8. From germline, CDR1 is SGHVS and CDR2 FNYEAQ. CDR3 size: 17 residues. CDR3 sequence reads: CASSPQLGLAGQETQYF. CDR3 DNA: TGTGCCAGCAGCCCCCAGTTGGGACTAGCGGGACAAGAGACCCAGTACTTC.

V gene TRBV10-3 combines with J gene TRBJ2-1, with 11 bases identical to TRBD1. This CDR3 is built from 14 residues. Trimming at V came to 6 bases and at J to 6 bases, leaving 4 bases not matched to a gene. Germline V CDR1 and CDR2: ENHRY, SYGVKD. The CDR3: CAIRGQGGPNEQFF. CDR3 bases: TGTGCCATCAGGGGACAGGGGGGGCCCAATGAGCAGTTCTTC.

This clone was observed once. This chain joins TRBV11-3 and TRBJ2-5; maybe TRBD1 (5 bases). There are 13 residues in the CDR3. V lost 1 base and J 5 bases, leaving 8 bases between the germline ends. Germline CDR1 reads SGHNT; CDR2 reads YENEEA. The CDR3 DNA follows: TGTGCCAGCAGCTTAGGGGGCTGGGAGACCCAGTACTTC. This translates into CASSLGGWETQYF.

The chain is built from TRBV19 and TRBJ1-1, with TRBD1 matching over 9 bases. Germline loops: CDR1 LNHDA, CDR2 SQIVND (reference sequence). V shed 5 bases, J shed 4 bases, and the junction held 8 bases outside the gene matches. The CDR3 runs to 15 residues. CDR3 nucleotide sequence: TGTGCCAGTAGTTCCAAGGACAGGGGAAGCACTGAAGCTTTCTTT. The encoded protein is CASSSKDRGSTEAFF.

This chain uses TRBV7-2 with TRBJ2-2; D not resolved. Germline V gene lookup returns CDR1 SGHTA and CDR2 FQGNSA. With 1 base removed from V and 0 bases from J, the gap between germline ends came to 9 bases. This CDR3 comprises 16 residues. This CDR3 reads CASSLGGGANTGELFF. The CDR3 DNA sequence: TGTGCCAGCAGCTTAGGTGGCGGCGCGAACACCGGGGAGCTGTTTTTT.

The CDR3 region has the DNA TGCGCCAGCAGCCAGCGTCAGGGGGTAGTCCTGTTCTTC. As protein: CASSQRQGVVLFF. The chain has TRBV4-3 and TRBJ2-1; 7 bases are shared with TRBD1. The CDR3 length is 13 residues. Unmatched junction bases numbered 11, after V lost 3 bases and J lost 15 bases. Germline values: CDR1 LGHNA, CDR2 YSLEER.

The V gene is TRBV7-6, the J gene TRBJ2-3, with 10 bases fitting TRBD1. There are 16 residues in the CDR3. V trimming: 1 base; J trimming: 4 bases; junction bases outside the gene matches: 5. Germline loops: CDR1 SGHVS, CDR2 FNYEAQ. The CDR3 protein is CASSLERTGGPDTQYF. CDR3 DNA: TGTGCCAGCAGCTTAGAGAGGACAGGGGGGCCAGATACGCAGTATTTT.

The chain recombines TRBV30 with TRBJ1-1; D remains ambiguous. This CDR3 is 15 amino acids long. CDR1 is GTSNPN and CDR2 is SVGIG in the germline V gene (reference sequence). V was cut by 5 bases and J by 0 bases, with 16 bases left in between. The CDR3: CAWDSIAEMNTEAFF. The CDR3 nucleotides read TGTGCCTGGGATTCGATAGCGGAAATGAACACTGAAGCTTTCTTT.

J is TRBJ2-5 and V is TRBV5-6, with a weak D call TRBD2 (5 bases). The J call is uncertain, as TRBJ2-7 better fits the DNA end. This CDR3 is built from 15 residues. The germline V gene has CDR1 SGHDT and CDR2 YYEEEE. CDR3: CASSPLGEPTYEQYF. DNA for the CDR3: TGTGCCAGCAGCCCTCTCGGGGAACCTACCTACGAGCAGTACTTC.

CDR3 DNA: TGCGCCAGCAGCTCGACAGCCGCATCCACTGAAGCTTTCTTT. Amino acids: CASSSTAASTEAFF. This rearrangement joins TRBV4-1 to TRBJ1-1; D may be TRBD1 (5 bases). Germline lookup yields CDR1 MGHRA and CDR2 YSYEKL. V dropped 5 bases and J dropped 4 bases, with 14 bases sitting between them. CDR3 length: 14 amino acids.

The V call is TRBV7-9, the J call TRBJ1-1, with a weak D call TRBD1 (6 bases). CDR1 SEHNR and CDR2 FQNEAQ come from the germline V gene (reference sequence). Trimming took 3 bases from V and 6 from J, leaving 11 bases between them. This CDR3 is 13 amino acids long. CDR3 coding DNA: TGTGCCAGCAGCTTGGAGGGGGGGGCTGAAGCTTTCTTT. Its protein is CASSLEGGAEAFF. The variable domain in full, with the rest retrieved from reference TRBV7-9 and TRBJ1-1, is DTGVSQNPRHKITKRGQNVTFRCDPISEHNRLYWYRQTLGQGPEFLTYFQNEAQLEKSRLLSDRFSAERPKGSFSTLEIQRTEQGDSAMYLCASSLEGGAEAFFGQGTRLTVV.

The rearrangement joins TRBV7-9 to TRBJ1-1; 7 bases are a match to TRBD1. The CDR3 loop spans 18 amino acids. V was clipped by 3 bases and J by 1 base; unmatched bases: 14. Germline CDR1 SEHNR, CDR2 FQNEAQ (reference sequence). The CDR3 coding sequence is TGTGCCAGCAGCTTCGGTATGGGACAGTCGCTTTGGAACACTGAAGCTTTCTTT. This gives the protein CASSFGMGQSLWNTEAFF.

This rearrangement joins TRBV15 to TRBJ1-1; D gene ambiguous. The V gene's germline CDR1 is LNHNV and CDR2 YYDKDF (reference sequence). The CDR3 has 12 residues. Trimming took off 3 bases at V and 3 bases at J, with 5 bases between the two ends. The chain's CDR3 is CATSSPYTEAFF. The CDR3, as DNA: TGTGCCACCAGCAGTCCCTACACTGAAGCTTTCTTT.

This sequence joins TRBV15 and TRBJ2-3, with D unclear. Germline V gene sequence: CDR1 LNHNV, CDR2 YYDKDF (reference sequence). Deletions cut 2 bases from V and 2 bases from J, with 2 bases between. This CDR3 comprises 12 residues. As DNA, the CDR3 is TGTGCCACCAGCAGACACACAGATACGCAGTATTTT. Protein product: CATSRHTDTQYF. The complete variable domain, with remaining parts taken from reference TRBV15 and TRBJ2-3, reads DAMVIQNPRYQVTQFGKPVTLSCSQTLNHNVMYWYQQKSSQAPKLLFHYYDKDFNNEADTPDNFQSRRPNTSFCFLDIRSPGLGDTAMYLCATSRHTDTQYFGPGTRLTVL.

The chain joins TRBV2 to TRBJ2-1; 8 nucleotides agree with TRBD2. The germline V gene has CDR1 SNHLY and CDR2 FYNNEI. The CDR3 loop spans 16 amino acids. Losses at the gene ends were 3 bases for V and 7 bases for J; bases not matched to a gene: 11. The CDR3 sequence: CASSEEVAGRKNEQFF. DNA of the CDR3: TGTGCCAGCAGTGAGGAGGTAGCGGGGCGAAAAAATGAGCAGTTCTTC.

V is TRBV11-2 and J is TRBJ2-1, with 7 bases that match TRBD2. The trim removed 5 bases at V and 0 bases at J, leaving 4 bases unmatched. The CDR3 runs 15 residues. Germline CDR1 SGHAT, CDR2 FQNNGV. The CDR3 region is CASSQRTSSYNEQFF. The DNA of the CDR3 is TGTGCCAGCAGCCAAAGGACTAGCTCCTACAATGAGCAGTTCTTC.

A single count supports this clone. This chain connects TRBV27 to TRBJ2-3, with 7 bases identical to TRBD1. CDR1 and CDR2 from the germline V gene are MNHEY and SMNVEV (reference sequence). J lost 1 base, V lost 4 bases, and 8 bases had no gene match. The CDR3 is 16 amino acids. CDR3 sequence reads: CASSSPTGAGTDTQYF. The CDR3 bases are TGTGCCAGCAGTTCTCCTACAGGGGCCGGCACAGATACGCAGTATTTT.

The chain links TRBV5-8 to TRBJ1-1; the match to TRBD1 covers 8 bases. The CDR3 is made up of 14 amino acids. Trimming cost V 4 bases and J 1 base; bases outside gene matches: 3. Germline V gives CDR1 SGHTS, CDR2 YDEGEE. The CDR3, as DNA: TGTGCCAGCAGCCGGGGACAGGCGAACACTGAAGCTTTCTTT. Translation: CASSRGQANTEAFF.

This chain links TRBV6-6 with TRBJ2-2; TRBD1 matches at 8 bases. The germline V gene encodes CDR1 MNHNY and CDR2 SVGAGI (reference sequence). Germline trimming cut 0 bases from V and 0 bases from J; bases unmatched to any gene: 0. The CDR3 totals 16 residues. Here the CDR3 DNA reads TGTGCCAGCAGTTACTCGACAGGGGCGAACACCGGGGAGCTGTTTTTT. It codes for CASSYSTGANTGELFF.